This T cell receptor beta chain was identified in a study of cytomegalovirus exposure and HLA in healthy donors. Overall study results and limits: Researchers reported in a later analysis that a missense DCLRE1C variant was tied to TCR beta V- and J-gene trimming. Reports described diagnosis of cytomegalovirus status by the classifier as highly specific and sensitive.

Germline CDR1 reads KGHSH; CDR2 reads LQKENI. The CDR3 runs 15 residues. V shed 3 bases and J shed 1 base, with 7 bases lying between them. Notes on this clone: Its target is not known.

Use of 60 Vbeta and 13 Jbeta primers characterized the PCR. The table came from immunoSEQ multiplex PCR; TCRdb's copy has only in-frame clones and leaves some out. The table lists approximately 150,000 clones, 65% to 75% of them singletons. Sequenced sample: PBMCs. The V gene is TRBV18, the J gene TRBJ2-6; no clear D gene. This TCR derives from a human donor in good health. The CDR3 sequence is CASSPSSSGANVLTF. In DNA form, the CDR3 reads TGTGCCAGCTCACCGTCCTCTTCTGGGGCCAACGTCCTGACTTTC.